Below are 18 T cell receptor beta chains sequenced from a single sample in a study of beta chain features in type 1 diabetes (dated 2018 in TCRdb). The research as a whole found: In all four CD4+ subsets, TCRB CDR3 length was moderately but significantly shorter in type 1 diabetes patients.

These TCRs' antigens remain unknown. The library was prepared using the immunoSEQ multiplex PCR assay. All of the isolated RNA was reverse transcribed with the High Capacity cDNA Reverse Transcription Kit, so expressed TCRB transcripts were sequenced. TCRdb limited this immuneACCESS table to in-frame rearrangements with V and J called. A share of clones is missing; checked studies link under half to unresolved V genes, and the rest is unexplained. Across this sample there are 200,000 to 300,000 clones, with approximately 15% seen only once. About 0.02% of the sample belongs to the ten largest clones. The source material was naive CD4+ T cells from blood. The sample's cell subset or site label is to be understood as: true naive CD4+ T cells. These TCRs come from a young man with type 1 diabetes.

J is TRBJ2-5 and V is TRBV5-1, with 8 bases that match TRBD2. Losses at the gene ends were 0 bases for V and 3 bases for J; bases not matched to a gene: 4. CDR3 length: 15 residues. Germline CDR1 is SGHRS and CDR2 is YFSETQ. In DNA form, the CDR3 reads TGCGCCAGCAGCTTGGATGGACTAGCCAAAGAGACCCAGTACTTC. Translated, it gives CASSLDGLAKETQYF.

This clone has just a few counts. V usage is TRBV6-1 and J usage is TRBJ2-7; D ambiguous. The CDR3 sequence is 13 residues long. The germline CDR1 and CDR2 sequences are MNHNS and SASEGT. V lost 2 bases and J lost 6, with 11 bases in between. The CDR3 DNA reads as TGTGCCAGCAGTGAACGAGGAAGTGGCGAGCAGTACTTC. It yields the protein CASSERGSGEQYF.

This clone was detected only a few times. The chain employs TRBV6-5 and TRBJ2-3, with TRBD1 matching over 8 bases. Germline CDR1 is MNHEY and CDR2 is SVGAGI. Trimming cost V 4 bases and J 2 bases; bases outside gene matches: 2. This CDR3 has 14 residues. The CDR3 sequence: CASSLGQATDTQYF. CDR3 sequence (DNA): TGTGCCAGCAGTTTGGGACAGGCCACAGATACGCAGTATTTT.

This clone was seen a few times. Other DNA sequences in this sample translate to the same CDR3. The rearrangement links TRBV18 to TRBJ2-5; unclear D gene. The germline CDR1 and CDR2 sequences are KGHSH and LQKENI. Trimming shortened V by 3 bases and J by 0 bases, and 2 bases separated the two germline ends. The CDR3 covers 12 residues. The CDR3 DNA follows: TGTGCCAGCTCACCCTACCAAGAGACCCAGTACTTC. Amino acids: CASSPYQETQYF. The full variable domain, its missing parts supplied by reference TRBV18 and TRBJ2-5, is NAGVMQNPRHLVRRRGQEARLRCSPMKGHSHVYWYRQLPEEGLKFMVYLQKENIIDESGMPKERFSAEFPKEGPSILRIQQVVRGDSAAYFCASSPYQETQYFGPGTRLLVL.

The chain is built from TRBV30 and TRBJ1-4, with D possibly matching TRBD1 (6 bases). The CDR3 contains 15 residues. The germline V gene encodes CDR1 GTSNPN and CDR2 SVGIG (reference sequence). Between the trimmed V and J ends, which lost 1 base and 8 bases, there was a span of 17 bases. The CDR3 region has the DNA TGTGCCTGGAGTGCCACGGCAGGGGCGAGGGAAAAACTGTTTTTT. It encodes CAWSATAGAREKLFF. The full variable domain, its missing parts supplied by reference TRBV30 and TRBJ1-4, is SQTIHQWPATLVQPVGSPLSLECTVEGTSNPNLYWYRQAAGRGLQLLFYSVGIGQISSEVPQNLSASRPQDRQFILSSKKLLLSDSGFYLCAWSATAGAREKLFFGSGTQLSVL.

The V call is TRBV5-1, the J call TRBJ1-2; D gene uncertain. This CDR3 spans 12 amino acids. The germline CDR1 and CDR2 sequences are SGHRS and YFSETQ. Trimming shortened V by 0 bases and J by 6 bases, and 6 bases separated the two germline ends. CDR3 residues: CASSLGQDGYTF. The CDR3 coding sequence is TGCGCCAGCAGCTTGGGCCAGGATGGCTACACCTTC.

This sequence joins TRBV11-2 and TRBJ2-2; no clear D. V gave up 5 bases and J gave up 0 bases, with 16 bases separating them. The CDR3 has 17 amino acids. Germline CDR1 reads SGHAT; CDR2 reads FQNNGV. CDR3 DNA sequence: TGTGCCAGCAGCCCCGCCGCGGCGGTCTCGAACACCGGGGAGCTGTTTTTT. Translated: CASSPAAAVSNTGELFF.

This clone has only a few counts. The J gene is TRBJ1-1, the V gene TRBV29-1; TRBD1 aligns across 7 bases. Trimming removed 2 bases from V and 4 bases from J; junction bases left unmatched: 7. Germline V CDR1 and CDR2: SQVTM, ANQGSEA. The CDR3 sequence is 14 residues long. The CDR3 protein is CSVEPQGLGTEAFF. The DNA of the CDR3 is TGCAGCGTTGAACCACAGGGGCTCGGCACTGAAGCTTTCTTT.

The chain combines TRBV6-5 with TRBJ1-2; D remains unclear. CDR3 length: 13 amino acids. Germline V gene lookup returns CDR1 MNHEY and CDR2 SVGAGI. V lost 5 bases, J lost 5 bases, and 12 bases lay in between. The CDR3 loop reads CASSEGPGYGYTF. DNA of the CDR3: TGTGCCAGCAGTGAAGGTCCGGGGTATGGCTACACCTTC.

This rearrangement joins TRBV15 to TRBJ2-7, with 8 bases that match TRBD2. Trimming at V came to 5 bases and at J to 4 bases, leaving 7 bases not matched to a gene. CDR3 size: 14 residues. CDR1 LNHNV and CDR2 YYDKDF come from the germline V gene (reference sequence). The CDR3 coding sequence is TGTGCCACCAGCGACCCCGGGACTAGTTACGAGCAGTACTTC. This sequence encodes CATSDPGTSYEQYF.

This clone was seen only a few times. The chain is built from TRBV5-1 and TRBJ2-5; tentative D call: TRBD2 (6 bases). This CDR3 has 14 residues. Germline V gives CDR1 SGHRS, CDR2 YFSETQ. Trimming stripped 4 bases from V and 5 bases from J, with 15 bases between. The CDR3 here is CASSPGTQGETQYF. Written as DNA, the CDR3 is TGCGCCAGCAGCCCCGGGACTCAAGGGGAGACCCAGTACTTC.

V usage is TRBV5-1 and J usage is TRBJ2-7, with TRBD1 matching 7 bases. The length of the CDR3 is 12 residues. The junction had 3 bases not matched to a gene; V was cut back by 4 bases and J by 5 bases. Germline V lookup: CDR1 SGHRS, CDR2 YFSETQ. In DNA form, the CDR3 reads TGCGCCAGCAGCGTACAGGGGAACGAGCAGTACTTC. Encoded protein: CASSVQGNEQYF.

This clone has only a few counts. The V gene is TRBV5-1, the J gene TRBJ2-1, with D perhaps TRBD2 (5 bases). This CDR3 comprises 12 residues. V lost 0 bases, J lost 13 bases, and 11 bases lay in between. Germline assignment: CDR1 SGHRS and CDR2 YFSETQ. As DNA, the CDR3 is TGCGCCAGCAGCTTGGGCCGGGAAGGTCAGTTCTTC. As protein: CASSLGREGQFF. The entire variable domain, with the rest obtained from reference TRBV5-1 and TRBJ2-1, is as follows: KAGVTQTPRYLIKTRGQQVTLSCSPISGHRSVSWYQQTPGQGLQFLFEYFSETQRNKGNFPGRFSGRQFSNSRSEMNVSTLELGDSALYLCASSLGREGQFFGPGTRLTVL.

The chain employs TRBV11-2 and TRBJ2-3; weak D call: TRBD2 (5 bases). This CDR3 has 15 amino acids. In germline, CDR1 is SGHAT, CDR2 FQNNGV. V was trimmed by 0 bases and J by 4 bases, leaving 11 bases between them. The CDR3 spells CASSLDGVRADTQYF. Written as DNA, the CDR3 is TGTGCCAGCAGCTTAGACGGGGTTAGGGCAGATACGCAGTATTTT.

The CDR3 here is CASSSGGETQYF. The DNA for the CDR3 is TGTGCCAGCAGCTCCGGGGGGGAGACCCAGTACTTC. J is TRBJ2-5 and V is TRBV6-1; 7 bases are shared with TRBD2. Trimming removed 6 bases from V and 5 bases from J; junction bases left unmatched: 3. Germline CDR1 reads MNHNS; CDR2 reads SASEGT. This CDR3 has 12 residues.

Only a few counts were recorded for this clone. The chain carries TRBV7-9 and TRBJ2-7, with D perhaps matching TRBD2 (5 bases). Trimming left V 6 bases short and J 4 bases short, with 10 bases between. Germline V CDR1 and CDR2: SEHNR, FQNEAQ (reference sequence). This CDR3 is 12 amino acids long. CDR3 in DNA: TGTGCCAGCAGTCTTACTAGTTACGAGCAGTACTTC. Its translation: CASSLTSYEQYF.

The genes are TRBV5-4 and TRBJ2-1; 9 bases fit TRBD2. The CDR3 loop spans 17 amino acids. The ends lost 5 bases at V and 4 bases at J; junction bases unmatched: 13. Germline lookup yields CDR1 SGHNT and CDR2 YYREEE (reference sequence). The CDR3, as DNA: TGTGCCAGCAGACTCCCGACGGGCGGGGGGGGATACAATGAGCAGTTCTTC. Its protein product is CASRLPTGGGGYNEQFF.

This clone was seen a few times. The CDR3 bases are TGTGCCAGCTCACCACCACGACAGGGATCCTACAATGAGCAGTTCTTC. This sequence encodes CASSPPRQGSYNEQFF. The chain combines TRBV18 with TRBJ2-1, with 7 bases identical to TRBD1. The CDR3 covers 16 residues. CDR1 and CDR2 from the germline V gene are KGHSH and LQKENI. The junction had 3 bases not matched to a gene; V was cut back by 0 bases and J by 1 base.